This entry lists 10 T cell receptor beta chains sequenced from one sample in a study of cytomegalovirus exposure and HLA in healthy donors. The primer mix had 60 Vbeta and 13 Jbeta primers. Clones were read by immunoSEQ multiplex PCR, and TCRdb kept only the in-frame ones, dropping some. The sample has about 62,000 clones; approximately 89% are singletons. Sample: PBMCs. The receptors originated from a man younger than 30 in good health and CMV-seronegative.

The gene calls are TRBV9 and TRBJ2-2; 9 bases fit TRBD1. The J segment lost 6 bases and the V segment lost 3 bases, leaving 6 bases of the junction unmatched. CDR3 length: 15 residues. Germline V gives CDR1 SGDLS, CDR2 YYNGEE. CDR3 DNA: TGTGCCAGCAGCGAACGACAGGGGGTGGCCGGGGAGCTGTTTTTT. Amino acids: CASSERQGVAGELFF.

The chain uses TRBV11-3 and TRBJ2-1; 9 positions agree with TRBD1. The CDR3 totals 13 residues. Germline CDR1 and CDR2: SGHNT and YENEEA. Trimming removed 3 bases from V and 8 bases from J; junction bases left unmatched: 2. CDR3 loop: CASSFTGGDEQFF. As DNA, the CDR3 is TGTGCCAGCAGCTTTACAGGGGGCGATGAGCAGTTCTTC.

V and J are TRBV12-5 and TRBJ2-7; 7 bases align to TRBD2. CDR1 and CDR2 (germline): LGHNT, FRNRAP. With 5 bases clipped from V and 3 bases from J, the junction kept 4 bases outside the gene matches. The CDR3 has 13 amino acids. The CDR3 sequence is CASGVGGSYEQYF. The CDR3 bases are TGTGCTAGTGGTGTCGGGGGGAGCTACGAGCAGTACTTC.

The rearrangement links TRBV6-5 to TRBJ1-2; D unclear. This CDR3 has 13 amino acids. CDR1 and CDR2 (germline): MNHEY, SVGAGI. Trimming took 6 bases from V and 1 from J, leaving 9 bases between them. This chain's CDR3 is CASSSDYNYGYTF. The CDR3 DNA reads as TGTGCCAGCAGCTCCGACTATAACTATGGCTACACCTTC.

The table lists this clone with a few counts. The CDR3 is CASSEGREGYEQYF. CDR3 sequence (DNA): TGTGCCAGCAGCGAGGGACGGGAGGGGTACGAGCAGTACTTC. The gene calls are TRBV9 and TRBJ2-7, with 8 bases fitting TRBD2. CDR1 SGDLS and CDR2 YYNGEE come from the germline V gene. This CDR3 is built from 14 residues. V lost 3 bases and J lost 4; bases outside the gene matches: 6.

This sequence joins TRBV4-1 and TRBJ2-1, with D uncertain. Trimming left V 1 base short and J 0 bases short, with 16 bases between. This CDR3 spans 18 amino acids. Germline lookup yields CDR1 MGHRA and CDR2 YSYEKL. The chain's CDR3 is CASSQGPLDSSSYNEQFF. The CDR3 DNA follows: TGCGCCAGCAGCCAAGGTCCTCTAGACTCTAGCTCCTACAATGAGCAGTTCTTC.

The V and J genes are TRBV5-1 and TRBJ1-1; 7 positions match TRBD1. V shed 9 bases, J shed 1 base, and the junction held 3 bases outside the gene matches. This CDR3 has 12 residues. Germline CDR1 SGHRS, CDR2 YFSETQ. The CDR3 region has the DNA TGCGCCACCAGGACAGGGAACACTGAAGCTTTCTTT. This encodes CATRTGNTEAFF.

CDR3: CAIMSPGTGNYGYTF. CDR3 in DNA: TGTGCCATCATGTCCCCCGGGACAGGGAACTATGGCTACACCTTC. The chain combines TRBV10-3 with TRBJ1-2, with 9 bases lining up with TRBD1. V was clipped by 7 bases and J by 2 bases; unmatched bases: 8. Germline lookup yields CDR1 ENHRY and CDR2 SYGVKD. This CDR3 region has 15 residues.

The V gene is TRBV9, the J gene TRBJ1-1, with 7 bases that match TRBD1. Germline V gives CDR1 SGDLS, CDR2 YYNGEE. The length of the CDR3 is 17 residues. Trimming took 3 bases from V and 4 from J; bases not matched to a gene: 15. In DNA form, the CDR3 reads TGTGCCAGCAGCGCTGACAGGGTCTACGGCAAAGGCACTGAAGCTTTCTTT. It yields the protein CASSADRVYGKGTEAFF. Looking up the rest from reference TRBV9 and TRBJ1-1 gives the full variable domain: DSGVTQTPKHLITATGQRVTLRCSPRSGDLSVYWYQQSLDQGLQFLIQYYNGEERAKGNILERFSAQQFPDLHSELNLSSLELGDSALYFCASSADRVYGKGTEAFFGQGTRLTVV.

The chain couples TRBV7-6 to TRBJ2-7, with D perhaps matching TRBD1 (6 bases). Trimming took off 5 bases at V and 3 bases at J, with 14 bases between the two ends. The germline V gene encodes CDR1 SGHVS and CDR2 FNYEAQ. The CDR3 sequence is 14 residues long. This chain's CDR3 is CASSPGQGNYEQYF. The CDR3 DNA reads as TGTGCCAGCAGCCCCGGCCAGGGGAACTACGAGCAGTACTTC.